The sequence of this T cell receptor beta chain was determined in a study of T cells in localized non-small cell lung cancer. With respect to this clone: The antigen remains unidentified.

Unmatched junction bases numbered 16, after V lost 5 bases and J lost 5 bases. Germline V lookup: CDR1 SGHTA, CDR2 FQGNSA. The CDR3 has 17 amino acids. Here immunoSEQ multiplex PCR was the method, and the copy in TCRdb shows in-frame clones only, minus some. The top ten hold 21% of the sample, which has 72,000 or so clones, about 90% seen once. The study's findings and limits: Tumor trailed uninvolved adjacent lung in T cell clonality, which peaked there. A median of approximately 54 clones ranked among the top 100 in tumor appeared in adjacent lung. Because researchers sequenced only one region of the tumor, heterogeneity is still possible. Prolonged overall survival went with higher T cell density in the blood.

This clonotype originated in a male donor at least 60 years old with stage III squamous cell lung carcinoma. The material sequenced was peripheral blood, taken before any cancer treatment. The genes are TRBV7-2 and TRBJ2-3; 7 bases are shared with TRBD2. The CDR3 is CASSVGPGAGSGDTQYF. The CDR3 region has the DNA TGTGCCAGCAGCGTCGGTCCGGGAGCGGGGTCCGGAGATACGCAGTATTTT.